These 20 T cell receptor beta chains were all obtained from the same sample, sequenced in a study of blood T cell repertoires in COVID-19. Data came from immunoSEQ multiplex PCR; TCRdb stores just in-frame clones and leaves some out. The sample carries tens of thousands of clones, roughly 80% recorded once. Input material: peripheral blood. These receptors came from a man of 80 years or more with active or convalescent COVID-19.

In DNA, the CDR3 is TGTGCCAGCGAGACAGGTGGTAGCAATCAGCCCCAGCATTTT. This codes for CASETGGSNQPQHF. The chain recombines TRBV19 with TRBJ1-5; a weak D match, TRBD1 (6 bases). The length of the CDR3 is 14 residues. CDR1 LNHDA and CDR2 SQIVND come from the germline V gene (reference sequence). Trimming pared 9 bases from V and 0 bases from J, leaving 12 bases between.

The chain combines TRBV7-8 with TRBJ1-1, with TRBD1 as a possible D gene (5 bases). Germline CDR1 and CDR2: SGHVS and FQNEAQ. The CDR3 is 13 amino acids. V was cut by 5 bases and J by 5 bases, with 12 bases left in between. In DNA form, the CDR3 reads TGTGCCAGCAGCGCCCGCGGGGGGACTGAAGCTTTCTTT. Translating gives CASSARGGTEAFF.

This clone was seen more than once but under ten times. CDR3 coding DNA: TGTGCCAGCAGCGTAGCTAGCGGGGGCACCAATGAGCAGTTCTTC. It encodes CASSVASGGTNEQFF. The chain links TRBV9 to TRBJ2-1; 10 nucleotides line up with TRBD2. The CDR3 runs to 15 residues. CDR1 and CDR2 from the germline V gene are SGDLS and YYNGEE. V lost 0 bases to trimming and J lost 6 bases; unmatched junction nucleotides: 3.

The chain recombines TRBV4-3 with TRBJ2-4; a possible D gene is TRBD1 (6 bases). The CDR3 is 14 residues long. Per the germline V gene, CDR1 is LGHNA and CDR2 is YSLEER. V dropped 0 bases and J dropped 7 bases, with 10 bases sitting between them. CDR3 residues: CASSQDGGLNIQYF. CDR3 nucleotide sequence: TGCGCCAGCAGCCAAGATGGGGGCCTTAACATTCAGTACTTC.

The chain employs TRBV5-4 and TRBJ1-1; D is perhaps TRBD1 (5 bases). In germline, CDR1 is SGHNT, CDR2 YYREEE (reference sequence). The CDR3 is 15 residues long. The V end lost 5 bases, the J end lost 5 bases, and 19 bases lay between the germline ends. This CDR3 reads CASSYLGGGETEAFF. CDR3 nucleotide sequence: TGTGCCAGCAGTTACCTAGGTGGAGGGGAAACTGAAGCTTTCTTT.

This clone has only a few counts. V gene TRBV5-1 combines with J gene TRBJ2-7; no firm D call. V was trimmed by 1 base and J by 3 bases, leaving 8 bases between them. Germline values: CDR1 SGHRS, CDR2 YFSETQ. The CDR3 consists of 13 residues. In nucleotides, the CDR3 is TGCGCCAGCAGCTTGTCCCCCGGCTACGAGCAGTACTTC. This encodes CASSLSPGYEQYF.

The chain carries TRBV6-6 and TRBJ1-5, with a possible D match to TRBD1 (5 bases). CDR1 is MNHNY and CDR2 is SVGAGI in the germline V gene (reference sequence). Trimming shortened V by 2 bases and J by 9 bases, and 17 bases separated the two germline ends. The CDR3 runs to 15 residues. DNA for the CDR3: TGTGCCAGCAGTTACGGGTCGACAGCCGTAACGCCCCAGCATTTT. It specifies CASSYGSTAVTPQHF.

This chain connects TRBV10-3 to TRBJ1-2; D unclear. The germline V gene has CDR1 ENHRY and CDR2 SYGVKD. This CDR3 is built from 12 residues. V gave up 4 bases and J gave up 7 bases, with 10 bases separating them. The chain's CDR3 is CAISAALVGYTF. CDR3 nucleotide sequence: TGTGCCATCAGTGCAGCTCTAGTTGGCTACACCTTC.

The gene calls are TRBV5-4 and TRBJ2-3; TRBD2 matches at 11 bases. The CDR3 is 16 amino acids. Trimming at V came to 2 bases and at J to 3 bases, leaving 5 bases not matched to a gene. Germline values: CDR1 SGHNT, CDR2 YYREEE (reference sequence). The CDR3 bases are TGTGCCAGCAGCTTTGTAGCGGGGGGGCGTACAGATACGCAGTATTTT. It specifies CASSFVAGGRTDTQYF.

The CDR3 nucleotides are TGTGCCAGTAGTCAGGGGAGCAGGGGCACCGGGGAGCTGTTTTTT. It codes for CASSQGSRGTGELFF. This chain joins TRBV19 and TRBJ2-2; possible D gene TRBD1, 6 bases. V was pared by 5 bases and J by 4 bases, with 14 bases between. There are 15 residues in the CDR3. Germline CDR1 and CDR2: LNHDA and SQIVND (reference sequence).

In DNA, the CDR3 is TGTGCCAGCAGCTCCGGACTGAACACCGGGGAGCTGTTTTTT. The encoded protein is CASSSGLNTGELFF. The chain is built from TRBV7-9 and TRBJ2-2, with a weak D call TRBD2 (5 bases). V lost 4 bases and J 1 base, leaving 7 bases between the germline ends. The CDR3 length is 14 residues. Germline lookup yields CDR1 SEHNR and CDR2 FQNEAQ (reference sequence).

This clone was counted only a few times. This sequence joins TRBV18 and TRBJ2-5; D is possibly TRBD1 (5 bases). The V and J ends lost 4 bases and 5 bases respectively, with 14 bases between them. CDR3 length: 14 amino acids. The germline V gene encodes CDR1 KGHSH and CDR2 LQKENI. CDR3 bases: TGTGCCAGCTCACGAACAGGACCAAAGGAGACCCAGTACTTC. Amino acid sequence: CASSRTGPKETQYF.

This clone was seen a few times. CDR3 loop: CASSRRGGNYGYTF. The CDR3 DNA reads as TGTGCCAGCAGCCGTAGGGGGGGGAACTATGGCTACACCTTC. The chain couples TRBV5-4 to TRBJ1-2, with D perhaps matching TRBD1 (6 bases). CDR3 length equals 14 residues. Germline CDR1 reads SGHNT; CDR2 reads YYREEE (reference sequence). The V end lost 4 bases, the J end lost 2 bases, and 12 bases lay between the germline ends.

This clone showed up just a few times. The CDR3 protein is CASRERGGVHNEQFF. CDR3 nucleotides: TGTGCCAGCAGAGAGAGGGGGGGCGTACACAATGAGCAGTTCTTC. The chain has TRBV5-6 and TRBJ2-1; possible D gene TRBD2, 7 bases. V lost 5 bases to trimming and J lost 5 bases, with 17 bases between them. CDR1 SGHDT and CDR2 YYEEEE come from the germline V gene. CDR3 length: 15 amino acids.

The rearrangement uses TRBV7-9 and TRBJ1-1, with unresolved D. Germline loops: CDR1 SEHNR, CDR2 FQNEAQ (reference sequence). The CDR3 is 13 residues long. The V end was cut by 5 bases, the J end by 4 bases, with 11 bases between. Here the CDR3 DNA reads TGTGCCAGCAGCCTCGATATGGCCACTGAAGCTTTCTTT. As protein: CASSLDMATEAFF.

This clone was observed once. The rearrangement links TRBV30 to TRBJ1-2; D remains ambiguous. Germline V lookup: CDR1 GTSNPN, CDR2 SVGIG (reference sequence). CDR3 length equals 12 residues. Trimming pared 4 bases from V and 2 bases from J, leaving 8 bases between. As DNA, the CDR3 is TGTGCCTGGACTAGAACCAACTATGGCTACACCTTC. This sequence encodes CAWTRTNYGYTF.

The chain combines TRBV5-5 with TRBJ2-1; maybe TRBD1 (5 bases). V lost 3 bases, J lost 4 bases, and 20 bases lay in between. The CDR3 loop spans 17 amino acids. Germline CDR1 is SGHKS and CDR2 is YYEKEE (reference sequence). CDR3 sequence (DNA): TGTGCCAGCAGCTGGGGAACACAGGCCCCCAGGTACAATGAGCAGTTCTTC. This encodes CASSWGTQAPRYNEQFF.

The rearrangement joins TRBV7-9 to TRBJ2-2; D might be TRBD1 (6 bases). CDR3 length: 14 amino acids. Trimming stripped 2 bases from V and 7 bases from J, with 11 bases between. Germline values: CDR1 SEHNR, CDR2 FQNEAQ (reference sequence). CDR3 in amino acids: CASSLPTGHGELFF. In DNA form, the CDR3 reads TGTGCCAGCAGCTTACCCACAGGGCACGGGGAGCTGTTTTTT.

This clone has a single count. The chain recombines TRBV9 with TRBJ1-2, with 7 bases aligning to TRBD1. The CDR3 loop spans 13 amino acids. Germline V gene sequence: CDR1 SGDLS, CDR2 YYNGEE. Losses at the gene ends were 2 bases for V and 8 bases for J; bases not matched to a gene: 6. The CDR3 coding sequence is TGTGCCAGCAGCGTCAGGGGGATCGGGGGCTACACCTTC. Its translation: CASSVRGIGGYTF.

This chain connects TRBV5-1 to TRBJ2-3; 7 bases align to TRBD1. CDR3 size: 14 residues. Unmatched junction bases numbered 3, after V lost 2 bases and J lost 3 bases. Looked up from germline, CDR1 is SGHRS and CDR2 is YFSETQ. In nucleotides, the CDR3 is TGCGCCAGCAGCTTTTTGACAGGGACAGATACGCAGTATTTT. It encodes CASSFLTGTDTQYF.